Listed here are 25 T cell receptor beta chains from one sample, sequenced in a study of Ad26.COV2.S vaccination and SARS-CoV-2 variants. The treatment was: about 20 received Ad26.COV2.S at low or high dose, single or two shots; about five received placebo; per-sample allocation not given. Sample collection was performed on day 63 after the first vaccine or placebo injection. The data were produced by immunoSEQ multiplex PCR, yet TCRdb's version contains in-frame clones alone and is incomplete. The sample carries some 500,000 clones, roughly 89% recorded once. Sequences were derived from peripheral blood, sampled in a trial of Ad26.COV2.S vaccine versus placebo. Every receptor here comes from a person between 18 and 65 years old who received the Ad26.COV2.S COVID-19 vaccine or a placebo.

The genes are TRBV6-6 and TRBJ1-6; possible D gene TRBD1, 5 bases. The germline gives CDR1 MNHNY, CDR2 SVGAGI (reference sequence). The ends were cut back, 3 bases at V and 6 bases at J, with 9 bases in the middle. This CDR3 has 14 residues. CDR3 amino acids: CASSYRQTNSPLHF. The CDR3 DNA is TGTGCCAGCAGTTATAGACAGACTAATTCACCCCTCCACTTT.

V gene TRBV30 combines with J gene TRBJ2-3; the D is unclear. Trimming cost V 1 base and J 6 bases, with 5 bases left between them. The CDR3 runs 11 residues. Germline lookup yields CDR1 GTSNPN and CDR2 SVGIG (reference sequence). CDR3 nucleotides: TGTGCCTGGAGTGACACGGATACGCAGTATTTT. As protein: CAWSDTDTQYF.

This clone was seen at least ten times. The chain couples TRBV19 to TRBJ1-1; TRBD1 is a possible D gene (5 bases). CDR1 and CDR2 from the germline V gene are LNHDA and SQIVND (reference sequence). V was trimmed by 6 bases and J by 8 bases, leaving 16 bases between them. This CDR3 comprises 13 residues. The CDR3 DNA is TGTGCCAGTAGAACAATGGCTGGGGGGGAAGCTTTCTTT. Translating it yields CASRTMAGGEAFF.

The rearrangement joins TRBV4-2 to TRBJ1-1, with a weak D call TRBD1 (6 bases). Germline CDR1 and CDR2: LGHNA and YNFKEQ. The CDR3 is 14 amino acids. V lost 0 bases to trimming and J lost 6 bases, with 11 bases between them. The CDR3 DNA reads as TGTGCCAGCAGCCAAGAACCCCAGGGGCCTGAAGCTTTCTTT. Translation gives CASSQEPQGPEAFF.

This chain joins TRBV27 and TRBJ1-6; D is unresolved. This CDR3 contains 16 residues. V gave up 5 bases and J gave up 0 bases, with 11 bases separating them. The V gene's germline CDR1 is MNHEY and CDR2 SMNVEV (reference sequence). CDR3 DNA: TGTGCCAGCAGTCCCCGTGGAAGCTCCTATAATTCACCCCTCCACTTT. Translation gives CASSPRGSSYNSPLHF.

CDR3 in DNA: TGTGCCAGCAGCCCGGACCGCTACGAGCAGTACGTC. This translates into CASSPDRYEQYV. This sequence joins TRBV28 and TRBJ2-7; D gene uncertain. This CDR3 spans 12 amino acids. V was pared by 6 bases and J by 3 bases, with 9 bases between. Germline values: CDR1 MDHEN, CDR2 SYDVKM.

The chain combines TRBV24-1 with TRBJ2-5, with D perhaps matching TRBD1 (6 bases). There are 16 residues in the CDR3. Trimming removed 2 bases from V and 4 bases from J, with 16 bases in between. CDR1 KGHDR and CDR2 SFDVKD come from the germline V gene. This CDR3 is CATSDSTGTRSETQYF. Here the CDR3 DNA reads TGTGCCACCAGTGATTCCACCGGGACAAGATCAGAGACCCAGTACTTC.

This rearrangement joins TRBV10-3 to TRBJ1-5; 7 bases fit TRBD1. This CDR3 contains 12 residues. Germline lookup yields CDR1 ENHRY and CDR2 SYGVKD. Germline trimming cut 10 bases from V and 3 bases from J; bases unmatched to any gene: 3. The CDR3 protein is CATGTANQPQHF. For the CDR3, the DNA is TGTGCCACCGGGACAGCCAATCAGCCCCAGCATTTT.

The genes are TRBV19 and TRBJ1-5; D unclear. The CDR3 is 14 residues long. Germline-derived CDR1 and CDR2 are LNHDA and SQIVND (reference sequence). Trimming took off 7 bases at V and 1 base at J, with 11 bases between the two ends. The CDR3 nucleotides read TGTGCCAGTACCCCAAGATGGAGCAATCAGCCCCAGCATTTT. It codes for CASTPRWSNQPQHF.

The CDR3 region is CASSKLGLQSSYNEQFF. The CDR3 nucleotides are TGTGCCAGTAGTAAACTGGGACTCCAAAGCTCCTACAATGAGCAGTTCTTC. V and J are TRBV19 and TRBJ2-1; perhaps TRBD2 as D (6 bases). CDR1 is LNHDA and CDR2 is SQIVND in the germline V gene (reference sequence). The ends were cut back, 4 bases at V and 0 bases at J, with 16 bases in the middle. The CDR3 runs 17 residues.

The chain has TRBV6-1 and TRBJ1-6; D call uncertain. Germline assignment: CDR1 MNHNS and CDR2 SASEGT. The CDR3 length is 20 residues. V shed 0 bases and J shed 1 base, with 19 bases lying between them. CDR3 sequence reads: CASSEALEDWEVSYNSPLHF. The CDR3 coding sequence is TGTGCCAGCAGTGAAGCGCTGGAGGACTGGGAGGTATCCTATAATTCACCCCTCCACTTT.

The CDR3 protein is CASSRKSFGTDTQYF. The CDR3, as DNA: TGTGCCAGCTCAAGGAAGTCCTTCGGCACAGATACGCAGTATTTT. The gene calls are TRBV6-5 and TRBJ2-3; D is uncertain. This CDR3 spans 15 amino acids. Germline lookup yields CDR1 MNHEY and CDR2 SVGAGI. V was clipped by 8 bases and J by 1 base, with 16 bases between them.

The rearrangement uses TRBV10-3 and TRBJ1-1; 8 bases are a match to TRBD1. With 6 bases clipped from V and 1 base from J, the junction kept 1 base outside the gene matches. Germline loops: CDR1 ENHRY, CDR2 SYGVKD. The CDR3 has 13 amino acids. The CDR3 reads CAIRGTGNTEAFF. CDR3 DNA sequence: TGTGCCATCAGGGGGACAGGGAACACTGAAGCTTTCTTT.

J is TRBJ1-1 and V is TRBV7-2, with 10 positions matching TRBD1. Germline CDR1 reads SGHTA; CDR2 reads FQGNSA. V lost 2 bases to trimming and J lost 5 bases; unmatched junction nucleotides: 5. The CDR3 is 15 residues long. The CDR3 here is CASSLWGQGRTEAFF. DNA of the CDR3: TGTGCCAGCAGCTTATGGGGACAGGGGCGAACTGAAGCTTTCTTT.

This CDR3 is CASSMGGRGVYGYTF. CDR3 nucleotide sequence: TGTGCCAGTAGTATGGGGGGTAGAGGGGTATATGGCTACACCTTC. V usage is TRBV19 and J usage is TRBJ1-2, with D perhaps TRBD1 (5 bases). This CDR3 contains 15 residues. Deletions cut 3 bases from V and 5 bases from J, with 16 bases between. CDR1 and CDR2 (germline): LNHDA, SQIVND (reference sequence).

The rearrangement uses TRBV20-1 and TRBJ1-2; no definite D call. Per germline, CDR1 DFQATT and CDR2 SNEGSKA (reference sequence). V dropped 4 bases and J dropped 7 bases, with 10 bases sitting between them. The CDR3 totals 11 residues. CDR3 protein: CSATVRGGYTF. The CDR3 coding sequence is TGCAGTGCTACCGTCCGGGGTGGCTACACCTTC.

The chain is built from TRBV4-3 and TRBJ2-1, with D perhaps matching TRBD1 or TRBD2 (5 bases each). V dropped 2 bases and J dropped 4 bases, with 21 bases sitting between them. Per germline, CDR1 LGHNA and CDR2 YSLEER. The CDR3 length is 18 residues. This CDR3 reads CASSQSLPGTGVYNEQFF. In nucleotides, the CDR3 is TGCGCCAGCAGCCAATCACTCCCCGGGACCGGGGTTTACAATGAGCAGTTCTTC.

This clone was detected once. The V call is TRBV6-5, the J call TRBJ1-6; no clear D gene. The CDR3 contains 14 residues. Germline V gene sequence: CDR1 MNHEY, CDR2 SVGAGI. V lost 4 bases and J lost 2, with 6 bases in between. CDR3 sequence reads: CASSLTAYNSPLHF. CDR3 sequence (DNA): TGTGCCAGCAGTTTGACTGCCTATAATTCACCCCTCCACTTT.

V and J are TRBV3-1 (or the pseudogene TRBV3-2) and TRBJ2-2; unclear D gene. CDR3 length: 15 amino acids. Germline V gene sequence: CDR1 LGHDT, CDR2 YNNKEL (reference sequence). Trimming removed 0 bases at V and 4 bases at J, with 9 bases between. The CDR3 nucleotides read TGTGCCAGCAGCCAAGATCCCAGCGTCACCGGGGAGCTGTTTTTT. This translates into CASSQDPSVTGELFF.

V usage is TRBV3-1 (or the pseudogene TRBV3-2) and J usage is TRBJ2-7; no definite D call. V was cut by 6 bases and J by 3 bases, with 9 bases left in between. Germline values: CDR1 LGHDT, CDR2 YNNKEL (reference sequence). CDR3 length: 12 amino acids. The CDR3 bases are TGTGCCAGCAGTCGTACCGACTACGAGCAGTACTTC. Translating it yields CASSRTDYEQYF.

The chain employs TRBV5-1 and TRBJ1-4; D is possibly TRBD1 (6 bases). The CDR3 covers 15 residues. Trimming stripped 0 bases from V and 6 bases from J, with 12 bases between. Germline assignment: CDR1 SGHRS and CDR2 YFSETQ. For the CDR3, the DNA is TGCGCCAGCAGCTTGGGGACAGCCGGAGATGAAAAACTGTTTTTT. Translated: CASSLGTAGDEKLFF.

This clone was counted a single time. The chain joins TRBV9 to TRBJ2-1; TRBD2 matches 10 bases. Germline trimming cut 2 bases from V and 7 bases from J; bases unmatched to any gene: 6. The CDR3 has 15 residues. Per the germline V gene, CDR1 is SGDLS and CDR2 is YYNGEE. The CDR3 nucleotides read TGTGCCAGCAGCGTCGGCACTAGCGGGGATAATGAGCAGTTCTTC. This sequence encodes CASSVGTSGDNEQFF. Together with reference TRBV9 and TRBJ2-1, the CDR3 gives the full variable domain: DSGVTQTPKHLITATGQRVTLRCSPRSGDLSVYWYQQSLDQGLQFLIQYYNGEERAKGNILERFSAQQFPDLHSELNLSSLELGDSALYFCASSVGTSGDNEQFFGPGTRLTVL.

The rearrangement joins TRBV4-2 to TRBJ2-3; no firm D call. This CDR3 has 16 amino acids. In germline, CDR1 is LGHNA, CDR2 YNFKEQ. V shed 3 bases and J shed 0 bases, with 13 bases lying between them. In nucleotides, the CDR3 is TGTGCCAGCAGCCAGAGAGTCCGAACTAGCACAGATACGCAGTATTTT. This encodes CASSQRVRTSTDTQYF.

The genes are TRBV2 and TRBJ2-5; TRBD1 is a possible D gene (5 bases). CDR1 is SNHLY and CDR2 is FYNNEI in the germline V gene. Trimming took 7 bases from V and 5 from J, leaving 17 bases between them. This CDR3 has 14 amino acids. The CDR3 coding sequence is TGTGCCAGCACCTATACTGGGGCGAGGGAGACCCAGTACTTC. The encoded protein is CASTYTGARETQYF.

This rearrangement joins TRBV4-3 to TRBJ2-1; no reliable D call. This CDR3 comprises 16 residues. From germline, CDR1 is LGHNA and CDR2 YSLEER. V gave up 0 bases and J gave up 1 base, with 10 bases separating them. CDR3 residues: CASSQDGPASYNEQFF. The CDR3 DNA sequence: TGCGCCAGCAGCCAAGATGGACCGGCGTCCTACAATGAGCAGTTCTTC.